These 21 T cell receptor beta chains came from one sample sequenced in a study of T cells in Graves' hyperthyroidism and ophthalmopathy. Researchers amplified the TCR beta CDR3 regions from RNA transcripts. The primer set for the first-round RT-PCR of the TCR CDR3 was HTBI. A single record per CDR3 protein comes from TCRdb applying MiXCR to the multiplex PCR reads. In the table there are 340,000 or so distinct CDR3 sequences, roughly a fifth of which are singletons. Sequencing was done on a sample of blood. The receptors here all came from a woman aged 50 to 65 with Graves' hyperthyroidism.

The CDR3 here is CASSQAVEREVTDTQYF. The CDR3 DNA reads as TGTGCCAGCAGCCAAGCCGTCGAGCGGGAAGTGACAGATACGCAGTATTTT. This chain uses TRBV3-1 with TRBJ2-3; TRBD2 matches at 7 bases. Germline CDR1 reads LGHDT; CDR2 reads YNNKEL (reference sequence). With 1 base clipped from V and 3 bases from J, the junction kept 10 bases outside the gene matches. The length of the CDR3 is 17 residues.

This clonotype was observed a handful of times. The chain is built from TRBV28 and TRBJ2-5, with a weak D call TRBD2 (5 bases). CDR1 MDHEN and CDR2 SYDVKM come from the germline V gene. The CDR3 has 15 amino acids. Trimming removed 3 bases at V and 2 bases at J, with 13 bases between. The CDR3 here is CASSFGGRLQETQYF. In DNA form, the CDR3 reads TGTGCCAGCAGTTTCGGAGGTAGGCTACAAGAGACCCAGTACTTC.

This clonotype has a single count. The rearrangement joins TRBV2 to TRBJ1-5; TRBD1 agrees at 7 bases. CDR1 is SNHLY, CDR2 FYNNEI, per germline. This CDR3 has 16 amino acids. Unmatched junction bases numbered 9, after V lost 1 base and J lost 6 bases. The CDR3 reads CASSEGDDRARQPQHF. The CDR3 bases are TGTGCCAGCAGTGAAGGGGACGACAGGGCTCGTCAGCCCCAGCATTTT.

The rearrangement joins TRBV28 to TRBJ2-3; 10 bases agree with TRBD2. Looked up from germline, CDR1 is MDHEN and CDR2 is SYDVKM. The CDR3 runs to 18 residues. J was trimmed by 1 base and V by 5 bases; bases with no gene match: 12. CDR3 region: CASSALGLSGGGTDTQYF. CDR3 nucleotides: TGTGCCAGCAGTGCCCTCGGATTGAGCGGGGGGGGCACAGATACGCAGTATTTT.

The chain's CDR3 is CASSEYGREGTDTQYF. The CDR3 DNA reads TGTGCCAGCAGTGAATATGGGCGGGAGGGCACAGATACGCAGTATTTT. The chain uses TRBV28 and TRBJ2-3; TRBD2 matches at 8 bases. V was pared by 5 bases and J by 1 base, with 8 bases of the junction left unmatched. The CDR3 runs to 16 residues. Germline assignment: CDR1 MDHEN and CDR2 SYDVKM.

Many counts were recorded for this clonotype. The chain employs TRBV6-1 and TRBJ2-5; unclear D gene. Trimming left V 7 bases short and J 1 base short, with 10 bases between. The CDR3 consists of 13 residues. Germline assignment: CDR1 MNHNS and CDR2 SASEGT. CDR3 DNA sequence: TGTGCCAGCACAAAGACAATCCAAGAGACCCAGTACTTC. This translates into CASTKTIQETQYF.

The chain uses TRBV6-2 or TRBV6-3 and TRBJ2-2, with TRBD2 as a possible D gene (6 bases). The CDR3 has 13 residues. Trimming took off 7 bases at V and 5 bases at J, with 11 bases between the two ends. CDR1 and CDR2 from the germline V gene are MNHEY and SVGEGT. The CDR3 DNA reads as TGTGCCAGCAACAGTGGGGGGACCGGGGAGCTGTTTTTT. It translates to CASNSGGTGELFF.

This clonotype has a count of ten or more. This sequence joins TRBV3-1 and TRBJ2-3, with TRBD2 matching over 11 bases. CDR1 is LGHDT, CDR2 YNNKEL, per germline (reference sequence). V trimming: 4 bases; J trimming: 0 bases; junction bases outside the gene matches: 9. This CDR3 contains 18 residues. For the CDR3, the DNA is TGTGCCAGCAGCCTCCGACTAGCGGGGATTTCTAGCACAGATACGCAGTATTTT. This gives the protein CASSLRLAGISSTDTQYF.

This clonotype was counted a few times. This chain uses TRBV4-1 with TRBJ2-7; 8 nucleotides agree with TRBD1. V gave up 4 bases and J gave up 1 base; unmatched junction bases: 3. From germline, CDR1 is MGHRA and CDR2 YSYEKL. This CDR3 spans 14 amino acids. The CDR3 nucleotides read TGCGCCAGCAGCCCAAACAGGGGGTCCTACGAGCAGTACTTC. This encodes CASSPNRGSYEQYF.

The V gene is TRBV5-1, the J gene TRBJ1-5; 7 bases align to TRBD1. The CDR3 has 13 residues. Germline CDR1 SGHRS, CDR2 YFSETQ. J gave up 5 bases and V 4 bases, and 3 bases lay outside the gene matches. The CDR3 sequence: CASSRQGDQPQHF. The CDR3 bases are TGCGCCAGCAGCCGACAGGGAGATCAGCCCCAGCATTTT.

This clonotype showed up just a few times. V is TRBV6-1 and J is TRBJ2-7; 8 bases fit TRBD1. The CDR3 spans 17 residues. J gave up 1 base and V 5 bases, and 13 bases lay outside the gene matches. CDR1 and CDR2 (germline): MNHNS, SASEGT. The CDR3 protein is CASSPLDRAMGSYEQYF. The DNA of the CDR3 is TGTGCCAGCAGTCCCTTGGACAGGGCAATGGGTTCCTACGAGCAGTACTTC.

At least ten counts were recorded for this clonotype. The chain recombines TRBV28 with TRBJ2-7; 8 nucleotides match TRBD2. Per germline, CDR1 MDHEN and CDR2 SYDVKM. CDR3 length equals 13 residues. The junction had 6 bases not matched to a gene; V was cut back by 5 bases and J by 6 bases. This CDR3 reads CASSLTGTSEQYF. The CDR3 DNA reads as TGTGCCAGCAGTCTTACCGGGACTAGCGAGCAGTACTTC.

The rearrangement uses TRBV4-1 and TRBJ1-1, with D unclear. CDR1 and CDR2 (germline): MGHRA, YSYEKL. This CDR3 is built from 13 residues. Deletions cut 2 bases from V and 6 bases from J, with 10 bases between. CDR3 region: CASSQHSEAEAFF. DNA of the CDR3: TGCGCCAGCAGCCAACATAGTGAGGCTGAAGCTTTCTTT.

This clonotype was seen repeatedly, ten times or more. The V call is TRBV3-1, the J call TRBJ1-1; possibly TRBD1 for D (6 bases). V lost 3 bases to trimming and J lost 4 bases, with 12 bases between them. The CDR3 sequence is 14 residues long. CDR1 and CDR2 from the germline V gene are LGHDT and YNNKEL (reference sequence). The DNA of the CDR3 is TGTGCCAGCAGCCACAATGACAGGATCACTGAAGCTTTCTTT. Translating gives CASSHNDRITEAFF. The complete variable domain, with remaining parts taken from reference TRBV3-1 and TRBJ1-1, reads DTAVSQTPKYLVTQMGNDKSIKCEQNLGHDTMYWYKQDSKKFLKIMFSYNNKELIINETVPNRFSPKSPDKAHLNLHINSLELGDSAVYFCASSHNDRITEAFFGQGTRLTVV.

This clonotype was observed many times. This chain uses TRBV12-3 or TRBV12-4 with TRBJ1-2; D not resolved. Trimming pared 6 bases from V and 5 bases from J, leaving 19 bases between. The CDR3 loop spans 15 amino acids. The DNA of the CDR3 is TGTGCCAGCAGCTCCTTACGGAGCAGCGGATATGGCTACACCTTC. As protein: CASSSLRSSGYGYTF.

The sample holds many counts of this clonotype. This chain links TRBV3-1 with TRBJ2-1; D possibly corresponds to TRBD1 (6 bases). Trimming cost V 0 bases and J 5 bases, with 17 bases left between them. This CDR3 contains 17 residues. The germline V gene encodes CDR1 LGHDT and CDR2 YNNKEL (reference sequence). The CDR3 is CASSQEIPGVGNNEQFF. CDR3 sequence (DNA): TGTGCCAGCAGCCAAGAGATTCCAGGGGTTGGGAACAATGAGCAGTTCTTC.

This clonotype was picked up many times. The rearrangement joins TRBV27 to TRBJ2-7; TRBD1 might be the D (6 bases). Looked up from germline, CDR1 is MNHEY and CDR2 is SMNVEV (reference sequence). The CDR3 is 13 amino acids. V was clipped by 6 bases and J by 6 bases, with 15 bases between them. CDR3 region: CASRAGTWTEQYF. CDR3 nucleotides: TGTGCCAGCAGAGCCGGGACATGGACCGAGCAGTACTTC.

The chain joins TRBV7-2 to TRBJ2-6; 7 positions match TRBD2. Unmatched junction bases numbered 8, after V lost 5 bases and J lost 1 base. CDR3 length equals 17 residues. Germline assignment: CDR1 SGHTA and CDR2 FQGNSA. This CDR3 is CASSAGLVRSGANVLTF. For the CDR3, the DNA is TGTGCCAGCAGCGCAGGACTAGTTCGGTCTGGGGCCAACGTCCTGACTTTC.

The chain uses TRBV2 and TRBJ1-1; 7 nucleotides line up with TRBD1. Germline CDR1 reads SNHLY; CDR2 reads FYNNEI. The CDR3 runs 16 residues. Trimming removed 2 bases from V and 3 bases from J; junction bases left unmatched: 9. The CDR3 here is CASSEWVTGKDTEAFF. The CDR3 DNA reads TGTGCCAGCAGTGAATGGGTGACAGGGAAAGACACTGAAGCTTTCTTT.

This clonotype was observed at least ten times. The J gene is TRBJ1-5, the V gene TRBV28; 7 bases agree with TRBD1. V shed 4 bases, J shed 1 base, and the junction held 10 bases outside the gene matches. The CDR3 runs 17 residues. Germline-derived CDR1 and CDR2 are MDHEN and SYDVKM. DNA for the CDR3: TGTGCCAGCAGTTCCCCTATGGGACAGCTAAGCAATCAGCCCCAGCATTTT. Translated: CASSSPMGQLSNQPQHF. The complete variable domain, with remaining parts taken from reference TRBV28 and TRBJ1-5, reads DVKVTQSSRYLVKRTGEKVFLECVQDMDHENMFWYRQDPGLGLRLIYFSYDVKMKEKGDIPEGYSVSREKKERFSLILESASTNQTSMYLCASSSPMGQLSNQPQHFGDGTRLSIL.

This clonotype was recorded many times. The V call is TRBV5-1, the J call TRBJ2-7; TRBD2 matches 8 bases. The CDR3 length is 16 residues. The germline V gene has CDR1 SGHRS and CDR2 YFSETQ. The J segment lost 5 bases and the V segment lost 0 bases, leaving 10 bases of the junction unmatched. The CDR3, as DNA: TGCGCCAGCAGCTTGGCCCGGGGGGGGTTTTCGGACGAGCAGTACTTC. Translation: CASSLARGGFSDEQYF.